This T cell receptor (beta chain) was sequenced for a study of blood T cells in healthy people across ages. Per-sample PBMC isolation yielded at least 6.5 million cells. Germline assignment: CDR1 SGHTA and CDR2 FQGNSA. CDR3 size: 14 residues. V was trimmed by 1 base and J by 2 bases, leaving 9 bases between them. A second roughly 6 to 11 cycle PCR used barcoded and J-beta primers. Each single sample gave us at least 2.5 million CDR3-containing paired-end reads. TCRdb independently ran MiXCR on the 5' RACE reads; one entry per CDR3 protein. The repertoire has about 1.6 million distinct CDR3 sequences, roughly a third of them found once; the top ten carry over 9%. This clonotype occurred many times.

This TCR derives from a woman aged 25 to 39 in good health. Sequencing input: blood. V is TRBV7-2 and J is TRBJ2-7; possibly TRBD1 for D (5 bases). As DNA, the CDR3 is TGTGCCAGCAGCTTAGAGGACATTACCTACGAGCAGTACTTC. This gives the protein CASSLEDITYEQYF. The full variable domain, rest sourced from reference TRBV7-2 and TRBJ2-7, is GAGVSQSPSNKVTEKGKDVELRCDPISGHTALYWYRQSLGQGLEFLIYFQGNSAPDKSGLPSDRFSAERTGGSVSTLTIQRTQQEDSAVYLCASSLEDITYEQYFGPGTRLTVT.